This TCR beta chain stems from a study of graft-versus-host responses after intestinal transplantation. Study-wide findings and caveats: An association linked early post-transplant HvG declines with peak circulating GvH clone levels. Some GvH clones appeared in ileal mucosa or blood before recipient bone marrow.

Regarding this clone: The antigen is not known.

Germline values: CDR1 SNHLY, CDR2 FYNNEI. The CDR3 extends over 13 amino acids. After removal of 10 bases from V and 3 bases from J, the junction contained 7 bases not matched to a gene. Measured with immunoSEQ multiplex PCR; TCRdb has only the in-frame clones, and not every one. The sample includes some 95,000 clones, more than 85% of them seen just once. The sequences come from unstimulated CD8+ T cells sorted from spleen or lymph node cells, collected before intestinal transplant. The chain carries TRBV2 and TRBJ2-7; 9 bases agree with TRBD1. The TCR originated in a human donor who received an intestinal transplant. CDR3: CATLDRGSYEQYF. DNA of the CDR3: TGTGCCACTCTAGACAGGGGGAGCTACGAGCAGTACTTC. The variable domain in full, completed from reference TRBV2 and TRBJ2-7, reads EPEVTQTPSHQVTQMGQEVILRCVPISNHLYFYWYRQILGQKVEFLVSFYNNEISEKSEIFDDQFSVERPDGSNFTLKIRSTKLEDSAMYFCATLDRGSYEQYFGPGTRLTVT.